This T cell receptor beta chain is from a study of cytomegalovirus exposure and HLA in healthy donors. Study results and caveats: The likely explanation for a cluster of highly shared sequence variants was sequencing artifact.

Amplification used 60 Vbeta primers and 13 Jbeta primers. TCRdb keeps only in-frame clones here, not all; method: immunoSEQ multiplex PCR. Among some 93,000 clones, about a tenth were seen once, and the ten largest hold 4.5% to 6.5%. This CDR3 is built from 12 residues. Germline V gene data show CDR1 as SQVTM and CDR2 as ANQGSEA. Trimming shortened V by 4 bases and J by 2 bases, and 9 bases separated the two germline ends. This clone was detected only a few times. Its matching antigen is unknown. Sequencing used PBMCs. The genes are TRBV29-1 and TRBJ2-7; possible D gene TRBD1, 6 bases. This clonotype was obtained from a man between 45 and 60 years old in good health and CMV-seropositive. CDR3 protein: CSVGQDTYEQYF. CDR3 bases: TGCAGCGTTGGACAGGATACCTACGAGCAGTACTTC.